What follows is one T cell receptor (beta chain) and its context. The antigen it recognizes is unknown. The sample is drawn from a study of monozygotic twins with inflammatory bowel disease (dated by TCRdb to the late 2010s). In terms of the full investigation: In total, approximately 28 monozygotic twin pairs made up the full study: 19 Danish pairs, all IBD-discordant, plus nine German pairs, of which four were IBD-concordant and five were IBD-discordant. The search for disease-associated traits relied mainly on comparing IBD patients with their genetically identical healthy co-twins within discordant pairs. Each individual had, on average, about 151 000 unique TCRalpha sequences and 181 000 unique TCRbeta sequences available for analysis.

From each donor, a roughly 2.7 ml peripheral blood sample was collected into PAXgene tubes and kept at -80 degrees C. Without any T cell sorting, total RNA was extracted from whole blood using the PAXgene blood miRNA kit on an automated QIAcube. Peripheral blood from monozygotic twin pairs concordant or discordant for inflammatory bowel disease was subjected to deep TCRalpha and TCRbeta repertoire profiling with unique molecular barcoding. Smoking habits were recorded for all twin pairs, and each individual was classified as a current, former or never smoker. The germline V gene provides CDR1 SGDLS and CDR2 YYNGEE. Including the terminal cysteine and phenylalanine, the CDR3 comprises 14 residues. No DNA was logged. Overall study outcomes, separate from this receptor: The analysis was unable to tell apart different T cell subtypes. A decrease in TCRbeta repertoire diversity, as measured by inverse Simpson index, was observed in IBD patients compared with their healthy co-twins. Fewer clonotypes were shared with other individuals by IBD patients than by healthy twins, most markedly in patients showing signs of disease activity. No difference in repertoire similarity was observed between concordant and discordant twins, possibly owing to limited statistical power. Differing immunosuppressive treatments among patients may have added background noise and inter-individual variability to the repertoires. No single strong signal or clonotype linked to IBD turned up in the results, so the idea that one exists was not supported.

The library was generated by 5' RACE. The input for every TCR library was roughly 3.5 ug of total RNA. For each sample, cDNA was synthesized in eight separate reactions using SMARTScribe reverse transcriptase. Unique molecular identifiers containing a 6-nucleotide sample barcode were introduced through template switching during cDNA synthesis. TCRalpha and TCRbeta cDNA was amplified in two nested PCRs of roughly 16 and 10 cycles, and bead purification was carried out after each PCR. Before amplification, the cDNA was treated with uracil DNA-glycosylase and purified using the QIAquick PCR purification kit. The second PCR added Illumina TruSeq-compatible adapters along with sample-specific barcodes. TapeStation and Qubit were used to check library quality and concentration, and around 4.5 ng of each library went into the pool. Sequencing of the pooled libraries was done on an Illumina HiSeq2500 single-index Rapid Run using custom sequencing primers and 2 x 100 bp reads. Concerning the study's data processing: PCR and sequencing errors were corrected by UMI-based consensus assembly using MiGEC version 1.2.6. MiXCR version 2.1.1 was used for V(D)J alignment, clonotype assembly and CDR3 extraction. Normalisation of gene usage, clonotype sharing and MAIT/NKT TCR abundance was achieved by analysing the top 1000, 10 000 and 20 000 clonotypes per sample. Diversity was computed as the inverse Simpson index with the vegan R package after downsampling to 27 000 UMIs. Paired Mann-Whitney U tests were applied to discordant twin pairs, with Benjamini-Hochberg correction for multiple testing. The reads went through TCRdb reprocessing, and each CDR3 protein sequence gets one entry with no DNA. The V and J calls come from TCRdb's annotation, not from the publication. In this sample's table one finds fewer than 400,000 distinct CDR3 sequences. 5.6% of the sample goes to the ten largest clones.

The chain uses TRBV9 and TRBJ2-3; TCRdb calls TRBD1, which cannot be checked without DNA. The TCR was taken from a human donor with ulcerative colitis or Crohn's disease, or a healthy co-twin of an affected twin (not recorded which). Source material: blood. CDR3 protein: CASSPGGDTDTQYF.